Listed below are T cell receptor beta chains from one sample, sequenced in a study of blood T cell repertoires in COVID-19. The method was immunoSEQ multiplex PCR; TCRdb's version includes in-frame clones alone and lacks a portion of them. The sample records 200,000 to 250,000 clones, roughly 89% being singletons. The sample taken for sequencing was peripheral blood. These receptors were taken from a man in his 60s who had recovered from COVID-19. Both conserved end residues are part of each CDR3. A D gene is named only where the DNA matches it firmly. Clone size is stated in some rows and not others, as once, few, many or a class when expanded.

16 - - TRBJ2-7 TRBV28 CASRKTILGSSYEQYF TGTGCCAGCAGAAAGACGATCCTAGGGAGCTCCTACGAGCAGTACTTC
18 - TRBD1 TRBJ2-1 TRBV5-1 CASSPLGQGISSYNEQFF TGCGCCAGCAGCCCCCTGGGACAGGGCATTAGCTCCTACAATGAGCAGTTCTTC
15 - TRBD2 TRBJ2-1 TRBV14 CASNLAGTTGNEQFF TGTGCCAGTAACCTAGCGGGAACTACAGGCAATGAGCAGTTCTTC
15 once - TRBJ1-1 TRBV6-4 CASRVHDGRNTEAFF TGTGCCAGCAGAGTGCACGACGGGAGGAACACTGAAGCTTTCTTT
13 - - TRBJ1-2 TRBV2 CASSVDSNYGYTF TGTGCCAGCAGCGTGGACAGTAACTATGGCTACACCTTC
14 - TRBD1 TRBJ1-1 TRBV19 CASTTAWDSYEAFF TGTGCCAGTACAACCGCCTGGGACAGCTATGAAGCTTTCTTT
16 - TRBD1 TRBJ1-2 TRBV7-2 CASSPRRGQDNYGYTF TGTGCCAGCAGCCCGCGAAGGGGACAGGATAACTATGGCTACACCTTC
14 - TRBD2 TRBJ2-1 TRBV25-1 CASRPSGSIHEQFF TGTGCCAGCAGACCTAGCGGGAGTATTCATGAGCAGTTCTTC
15 once - TRBJ2-7 TRBV2 CASRSGPWGTDEQYF TGTGCCAGCAGATCCGGACCCTGGGGCACCGACGAGCAGTACTTC
18 - - TRBJ1-5 TRBV18 CASSPPAGEGYSNQPQHF TGTGCCAGCTCACCACCGGCAGGGGAAGGATATAGCAATCAGCCCCAGCATTTT
15 once - TRBJ1-4 TRBV10-1 CASSEGQSTNEKLFF TGCGCCAGCAGTGAGGGCCAGTCAACTAATGAAAAACTGTTTTTT
14 - - TRBJ1-3 TRBV28 CASRGQGGGNTIYF TGTGCCAGCAGGGGGCAGGGAGGTGGAAACACCATATATTTT
15 - - TRBJ2-3 TRBV6-5 CASSLVAGGVDTQYF TGTGCCAGCAGTCTAGTTGCCGGGGGAGTCGATACGCAGTATTTT
13 - TRBD1 TRBJ1-1 TRBV27 CASSLWTGTEAFF TGTGCCAGCAGTCTTTGGACAGGTACTGAAGCTTTCTTT
14 - - TRBJ1-1 TRBV28 CASSFPRGVAEAFF TGTGCCAGCAGTTTTCCCAGGGGCGTCGCTGAAGCTTTCTTT
14 - TRBD2 TRBJ2-5 TRBV30 CAWSHTSGRETQYF TGTGCCTGGAGTCACACTAGCGGGAGAGAGACCCAGTACTTC
14 - TRBD1 TRBJ1-1 TRBV24-1 CATSGTGTNTEAFF TGTGCCACCAGTGGGACAGGCACGAACACTGAAGCTTTCTTT
13 - - TRBJ1-2 TRBV29-1 CSVEETINYGYTF TGCAGCGTTGAAGAGACTATAAACTATGGCTACACCTTC
15 - - TRBJ1-4 TRBV7-2 CASSLSSPGNEKLFF TGTGCCAGCAGCTTATCTAGTCCCGGTAATGAAAAACTGTTTTTT
16 - - TRBJ2-7 TRBV19 CASSRGNGQSIYEQYF TGTGCCAGTAGCAGAGGGAACGGCCAGTCGATCTACGAGCAGTACTTC
15 few - TRBJ1-1 TRBV15 CATSRETVPNTEAFF TGTGCCACCAGCAGGGAGACAGTACCAAACACTGAAGCTTTCTTT
15 - TRBD2 TRBJ2-7 TRBV29-1 CSVFGTSGSRYEQYF TGCAGCGTGTTTGGGACTAGCGGGAGTAGGTACGAGCAGTACTTC
16 once TRBD2 TRBJ2-5 TRBV2 CASRETSGRGGETQYF TGTGCCAGCAGGGAAACCAGCGGGAGGGGAGGAGAGACCCAGTACTTC
16 once - TRBJ2-7 TRBV13 CASSLVGQGKAYEQYF TGTGCCAGCAGCTTAGTTGGTCAGGGGAAGGCCTACGAGCAGTACTTC
14 - - TRBJ2-7 TRBV2 CASSVGAGADEQYF TGTGCCAGCAGTGTAGGGGCAGGAGCCGACGAGCAGTACTTC
15 - TRBD1 TRBJ2-5 TRBV9 CASSLDRGTGETQYF TGTGCCAGCAGCCTAGACAGGGGAACCGGAGAGACCCAGTACTTC
14 - - TRBJ1-4 TRBV30 CAWSVGLRLEKLFF TGTGCCTGGAGTGTAGGACTGAGGCTTGAAAAACTGTTTTTT
14 - TRBD2 TRBJ2-3 TRBV5-4 CASRSTSGRDTQYF TGTGCCAGCAGATCGACTAGCGGGAGAGATACGCAGTATTTT
17 - TRBD1 TRBJ1-5 TRBV4-2 CASSQAPGQGGGQPQHF TGTGCCAGCAGCCAAGCCCCCGGGCAGGGGGGAGGTCAGCCCCAGCATTTT
13 - - TRBJ1-5 TRBV7-2 CASGEGHYQPQHF TGTGCCAGCGGAGAGGGACATTATCAGCCCCAGCATTTT
14 once - TRBJ1-2 TRBV11-2 CASSPQAGEVGYTF TGTGCCAGCAGCCCTCAGGCCGGGGAAGTTGGCTACACCTTC
18 - TRBD1 TRBJ2-6 TRBV7-8 CASRSKGQGVPGANVLTF TGTGCCAGCAGGTCTAAGGGACAGGGAGTGCCTGGGGCCAACGTCCTGACTTTC
17 - TRBD2 TRBJ2-4 TRBV19 CASSQTLAGLAKNIQYF TGTGCCAGTAGTCAAACCCTAGCGGGCCTAGCCAAAAACATTCAGTACTTC
13 - - TRBJ2-2 TRBV24-1 CATSDYGSRELFF TGTGCCACCAGTGATTACGGGTCCCGGGAGCTGTTTTTT
14 - - TRBJ2-3 TRBV28 CASWPGGTADTQYF TGTGCCAGCTGGCCGGGGGGCACAGCAGATACGCAGTATTTT
13 - - TRBJ1-5 TRBV19 CASSRAGGQPQHF TGTGCCAGTAGTAGGGCGGGGGGGCAGCCCCAGCATTTT
17 - TRBD2 TRBJ2-1 TRBV9 CASSVPGLAGIKNEQFF TGTGCCAGCAGCGTGCCGGGACTAGCGGGTATTAAGAATGAGCAGTTCTTC
17 - TRBD2 TRBJ2-3 TRBV5-1 CASSLGGSGSPTDTQYF TGCGCCAGCAGCTTGGGTGGTAGCGGGAGTCCAACAGATACGCAGTATTTT
17 - TRBD2 TRBJ2-3 TRBV9 CASSVDLAGGPIDTQYF TGTGCCAGCAGCGTAGACCTGGCGGGAGGGCCGATAGATACGCAGTATTTT
15 - - TRBJ1-1 TRBV15 CATSRFRGFNTEAFF TGTGCCACCAGCAGGTTTAGGGGATTTAACACTGAAGCTTTCTTT
14 - - TRBJ1-5 TRBV18 CASSPSGSNQPQHF TGTGCCAGCTCACCCAGCGGTAGCAATCAGCCCCAGCATTTT
13 - - TRBJ1-6 TRBV18 CASAGQPNSPLHF TGTGCCAGCGCCGGACAGCCGAATTCACCCCTCCACTTT
14 - TRBD1 TRBJ1-5 TRBV19 CASYGTGDRQPQHF TGTGCCAGTTACGGGACAGGGGATCGTCAGCCCCAGCATTTT
15 - TRBD2 TRBJ2-5 TRBV5-1 CASSPGLGLLETQYF TGCGCCAGCAGCCCGGGACTAGGGTTATTAGAGACCCAGTACTTC
17 - TRBD1 TRBJ2-2 TRBV7-3 CASTLNPGQLNTGELFF TGTGCCAGCACCTTAAATCCGGGACAGCTAAACACCGGGGAGCTGTTTTTT
13 - - TRBJ2-2 TRBV9 CASSAIRVRELFF TGTGCCAGCAGCGCCATCAGGGTCCGGGAGCTGTTTTTT
16 - - TRBJ2-1 TRBV19 CASSTLTSILDNEQFF TGTGCCAGTAGTACCCTCACTAGTATTCTCGACAATGAGCAGTTCTTC
14 - TRBD1 TRBJ2-7 TRBV10-2 CASSDWGQGNEQYF TGCGCCAGCAGTGATTGGGGACAGGGAAACGAGCAGTACTTC
14 - - TRBJ2-7 TRBV28 CASSLPIRSYEQYF TGTGCCAGCAGTCTCCCAATTCGGTCCTACGAGCAGTACTTC
15 once TRBD2 TRBJ2-1 TRBV7-2 CASSGFAGAYNEQFF TGTGCCAGCAGCGGCTTCGCGGGGGCCTACAATGAGCAGTTCTTC
15 - - TRBJ2-7 TRBV11-1 CASSPRTDGAYEQYF TGTGCCAGCAGCCCGAGGACCGACGGGGCCTACGAGCAGTACTTC
15 - TRBD1 TRBJ2-2 TRBV11-2 CASSRTGGRSGELFF TGTGCCAGCAGCCGGACAGGGGGCCGGTCCGGGGAGCTGTTTTTT
13 - - TRBJ2-7 TRBV4-1 CASSLRGGYEQYF TGCGCCAGCAGTTTAAGAGGAGGGTACGAGCAGTACTTC
15 - - TRBJ2-5 TRBV19 CASSAGRQSIETQYF TGTGCCAGTAGTGCGGGACGGCAATCTATTGAGACCCAGTACTTC
16 once TRBD2 TRBJ2-3 TRBV5-1 CASSLQGGRGRDTQYF TGCGCCAGCAGCTTACAAGGCGGGAGGGGACGAGATACGCAGTATTTT
14 once TRBD1 TRBJ1-4 TRBV5-1 CASSSDRGNEKLFF TGCGCCAGCAGCTCTGACAGGGGGAATGAAAAACTGTTTTTT
13 - - TRBJ1-2 TRBV14 CASSQDPRGGYTF TGTGCCAGCAGCCAAGATCCCAGGGGAGGCTACACCTTC
15 - - TRBJ1-1 TRBV18 CASSPPRGGWTEAFF TGTGCCAGCTCACCACCAAGGGGAGGGTGGACTGAAGCTTTCTTT
15 once - TRBJ2-6 TRBV5-1 CASSLVLSGANVLTF TGCGCCAGCAGCTTGGTCTTGTCTGGGGCCAACGTCCTGACTTTC
15 once TRBD2 TRBJ2-5 TRBV24-1 CATQGGGGPQETQYF TGTGCCACGCAGGGCGGGGGGGGCCCCCAAGAGACCCAGTACTTC